This T cell receptor (beta chain) is drawn from a study of long-term antiretroviral therapy in people with HIV. Running of the v3.0 immunoSEQ assay took place at survey level. Method: immunoSEQ multiplex PCR; TCRdb's copy keeps in-frame clones and lacks some. The table has 35,000 or so clones, around 94% seen once; the top ten hold 3.6%. Overall study results and limits: Blood specimens, gathered between the mid-2000s and the late 2010s, were possibly obtained under older ART regimens. Dominance of pre-ART expanded clones persisted, fluctuating and often declining after ART.

The CDR3 length is 14 residues. Trimming stripped 3 bases from V and 6 bases from J, with 13 bases between. Germline V gives CDR1 SGHAT, CDR2 FQNNGV. Remarks on this clone: Its antigen is undetermined.

This sequence joins TRBV11-2 and TRBJ2-3; unclear D gene. This clonotype originated in a woman aged 45-59 years with HIV. Source: unsorted PBMCs, taken 4.1 years after starting antiretroviral therapy. The DNA of the CDR3 is TGTGCCAGCAGCTTCTTTACCCGAATTGATACGCAGTATTTT. Its protein is CASSFFTRIDTQYF.